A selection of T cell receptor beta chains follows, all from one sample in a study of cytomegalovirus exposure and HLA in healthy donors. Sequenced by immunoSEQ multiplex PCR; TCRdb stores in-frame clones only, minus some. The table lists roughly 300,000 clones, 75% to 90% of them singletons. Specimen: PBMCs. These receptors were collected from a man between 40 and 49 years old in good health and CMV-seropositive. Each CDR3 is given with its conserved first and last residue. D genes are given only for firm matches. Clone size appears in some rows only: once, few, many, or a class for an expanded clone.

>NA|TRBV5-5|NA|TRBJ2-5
TGTGCCAGCAGCTTCCCGGAGGGCCAAGAGACCCAGTACTTC
CASSFPEGQETQYF
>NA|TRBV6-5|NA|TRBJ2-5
TGTGCCAGCAGTTACGGGGGACTGAGCCAAGAGACCCAGTACTTC
CASSYGGLSQETQYF
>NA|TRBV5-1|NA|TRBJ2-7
TGCGCCAGCAGCATCCAGGGGGGAGAGTACGAGCAGTACTTC
CASSIQGGEYEQYF
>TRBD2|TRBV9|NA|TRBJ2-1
TGTGCCAGCAGCGGAGCGGGAAGCTCCTACAATGAGCAGTTCTTC
CASSGAGSSYNEQFF
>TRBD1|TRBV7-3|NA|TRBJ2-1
TGTGCCAGCAGCCAGGGGGCTAGGGGGCGTGAGCAGTTCTTC
CASSQGARGREQFF
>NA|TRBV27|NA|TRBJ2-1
TGTGCCAGCAGTTTAACCTCAGGGGGGTACAATGAGCAGTTCTTC
CASSLTSGGYNEQFF
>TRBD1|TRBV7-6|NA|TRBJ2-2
TGTGCCAGCAGCCGACAGGGGGCGCAGGTCGGGGAGCTGTTTTTT
CASSRQGAQVGELFF
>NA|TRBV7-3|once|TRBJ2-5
TGTGCCAGCAGCTTAAACGGCAGGGTAGAGACCCAGTACTTC
CASSLNGRVETQYF
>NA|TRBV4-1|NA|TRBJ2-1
TGCGCCAGCAGCCCGCAGGGGACTGAGCAGTTCTTC
CASSPQGTEQFF
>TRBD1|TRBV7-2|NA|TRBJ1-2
TGTGCCAGCAGCTTAGAGGGACAGGGAGGATTCGGGGGCTACACCTTC
CASSLEGQGGFGGYTF
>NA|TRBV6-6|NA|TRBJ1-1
TGTGCCAGCGGGGTTGACAGGCAACTCACTGAAGCTTTCTTT
CASGVDRQLTEAFF
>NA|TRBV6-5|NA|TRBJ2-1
TGTGCCAGCATCCCCCAGACAGGACCTAATGAGCAGTTCTTC
CASIPQTGPNEQFF
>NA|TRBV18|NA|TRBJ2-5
TGTGCCAGCTCACCAGCCAGGGCGGAGACCCAGTACTTC
CASSPARAETQYF
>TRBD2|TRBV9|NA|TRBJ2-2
TGTGCCAGCAGCCCCCCGGGGGGGAGAGACACCGGGGAGCTGTTTTTT
CASSPPGGRDTGELFF
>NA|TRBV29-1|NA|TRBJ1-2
TGCAGCGTGGAACGACCCGACAGTAACTATGGCTACACCTTC
CSVERPDSNYGYTF
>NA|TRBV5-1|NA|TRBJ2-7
TGCGCCAGCACCCCGGGGAGCTCCTACGAGCAGTACTTC
CASTPGSSYEQYF
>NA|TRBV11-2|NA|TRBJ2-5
TGTGCCAGCAGCTTAGGGGGCTGGGTAGGGCAAGAGACCCAGTACTTC
CASSLGGWVGQETQYF
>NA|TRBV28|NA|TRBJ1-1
TGTGCCAGCAGTTTTACCAGGGACTATGAAGCTTTCTTT
CASSFTRDYEAFF
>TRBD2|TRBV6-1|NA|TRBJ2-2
TGTGCCAGCAGTAGACTAGCGGGAGGGTCCGGGGAGCTGTTTTTT
CASSRLAGGSGELFF
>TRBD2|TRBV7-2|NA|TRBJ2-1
TGTGCCAGCAGCCCTCAGGGACTAGCGGGACAGGGTGAGCAGTTCTTC
CASSPQGLAGQGEQFF
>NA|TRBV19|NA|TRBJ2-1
TGTGCCAGTAGTATATACCAGGGCAGGGGCACGGACAATGAGCAGTTCTTC
CASSIYQGRGTDNEQFF
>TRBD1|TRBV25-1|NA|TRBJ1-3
TGTGCCAGCAGTGAGACAGGGGATGCTGGAAACACCATATATTTT
CASSETGDAGNTIYF
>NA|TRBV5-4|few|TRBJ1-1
TGTGCCAGCAGCCCCGGGGGGTATACGGGGGACACTGAAGCTTTCTTT
CASSPGGYTGDTEAFF